This T cell receptor beta chain was captured by sequencing in a study of blood T cell repertoires in COVID-19 (dated by TCRdb to 2019 to 2021). Regarding the research as a whole: Samples covering the acute and convalescent phases of COVID-19 were provided by collaborators in the United States, Italy and Spain. The prospective study material was composed of cDNA or gDNA derived from T cells, B-cell-depleted T cells, or PBMCs. The dataset comprised deeply sampled blood TCRbeta repertoires from subjects exposed to, actively infected with, or recovered from COVID-19. A freely available public database, intended as a resource for researchers studying the immune response to SARS-CoV-2, is where the repertoires were released. The samples were drawn from the first 160 participants of the ongoing ImmuneRACE study and from 1,200 or so subjects provided by 6 global collaborators. The sample metadata nearly always contained a de-identified subject ID, COVID-19 status, age in years and sex. Where available, HLA class I and class II types were obtained from metadata supplied by the sample provider rather than from assay-based typing.

Samples from volunteer blood donors who had recovered from COVID-19 were contributed by a second Seattle source. Whole blood was collected in K2EDTA tubes by collaborating institutions according to the institutions' own protocols. For TCRbeta analysis, collaborator samples were shipped as frozen whole blood, as isolated PBMCs, or as DNA extracted from either sample type. The CDR3 spans 16 residues, from the cysteine through the phenylalanine. Only the CDR3 DNA stays, 48 bases, in frame from base 1. Trimming removed 0 bases from V and 0 bases from J, leaving 9 bases between the germline ends. The germline V gene (reference sequence) sets CDR1 to LGHDT and CDR2 to YNNKEL. Summary of the overall study and its limitations: Clinical and demographic metadata were provided uncurated, with the amount varying by source and participant.

TCRbeta CDR3 regions were amplified from genomic DNA using the immunoSEQ Assay, a bias-controlled multiplex PCR. The original methods were these. Within the assay, amplification of reference gene primers was used to estimate how many nucleated cells each sample contained. To quantify the absolute abundance of each unique TCRbeta CDR3 rearrangement, sequence reads were collapsed and filtered. For each sample, productive Simpson clonality was calculated as the square root of Simpson's diversity index over productive rearrangements. What TCRdb holds here is the immuneACCESS table cut down to in-frame rearrangements. Part of the clones is not present; checked against another copy, under half of the missing clones reflect an unresolved V gene, and the others are unexplained. From that table come the V and J calls and clone size; the DNA was used to work out D and trimming. A total of some 250,000 clones appear in this sample, about 85% of them only once. The ten largest clones capture around 2% of the sample.

Concerning this clone itself: What this receptor recognizes is not known. One base away there is no much larger clone; base qualities are not given.

The chain uses TRBV3-1 (or the pseudogene TRBV3-2) and TRBJ1-3, and the D gene may be TRBD1, 5 bases matching. The material sequenced was peripheral blood. The receptor was isolated from a young man who had recovered from COVID-19. The bases are TGTGCCAGCAGCCAAGATTTAAGGGGCTCTGGAAACACCATATATTTT. It translates as CASSQDLRGSGNTIYF.